Reported below is one TCR beta chain. This CDR3 contains 13 residues. V was pared by 7 bases and J by 6 bases, with 15 bases between. Germline CDR1 and CDR2: LNHDA and SQIVND (reference sequence). TCRdb analysed the 5' RACE reads with MiXCR anew, one entry per CDR3 protein. The sample shows roughly 150,000 distinct CDR3 sequences, 13% of them seen only once. This record comes from a study of T-cell memory formation after mild COVID-19. Study summary: In these data, TCR clusters were largely donor specific.

The receptor was isolated from a man aged 18 to 29 who had mild COVID-19 (a few samples of this study predate the infection). Cell type and time point are not known. This sequence joins TRBV19 and TRBJ1-2; TRBD1 is a possible D gene (6 bases). Sequenced sample: PBMCs or a T cell subset sorted from them (not recorded which). CDR3 DNA: TGTGCCAGTAACGACGTGGCAGGGGATGGCTACACCTTC. It codes for CASNDVAGDGYTF.